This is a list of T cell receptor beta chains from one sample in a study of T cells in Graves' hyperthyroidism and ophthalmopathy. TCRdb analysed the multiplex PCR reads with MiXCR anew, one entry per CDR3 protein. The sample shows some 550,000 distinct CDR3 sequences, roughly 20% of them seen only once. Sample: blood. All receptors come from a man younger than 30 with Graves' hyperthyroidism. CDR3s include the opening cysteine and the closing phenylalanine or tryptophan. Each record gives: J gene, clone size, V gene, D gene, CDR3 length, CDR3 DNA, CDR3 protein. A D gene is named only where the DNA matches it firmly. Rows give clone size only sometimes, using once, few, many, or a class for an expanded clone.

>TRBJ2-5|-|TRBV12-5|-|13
TGTGCTAGTGGTTTGAACAGCCGAGAGACCAAGTACTTC
CASGLNSRETKYF
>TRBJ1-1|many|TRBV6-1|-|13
TGTGCCAGCAGTGAGGGACATAACACTGAAGCTTTCTTT
CASSEGHNTEAFF
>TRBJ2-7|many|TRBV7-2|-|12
TGTGCCAGCAGCTTAGTAGCGCTCGAGCAGTACTTC
CASSLVALEQYF
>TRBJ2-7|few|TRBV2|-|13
TGTGTCAGCAGTGAAGACGGAACCTACGAGCAGTACTTC
CVSSEDGTYEQYF
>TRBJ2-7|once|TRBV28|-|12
TGTGCCAGCAAGTCAGGGGTCTACGAGCAGTACTTC
CASKSGVYEQYF
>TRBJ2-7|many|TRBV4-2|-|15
TGTGCCAGCAGCCAAGAAGATCACAGGTCCTACGAGCAGTACTTC
CASSQEDHRSYEQYF
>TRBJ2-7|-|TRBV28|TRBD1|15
TGTGCCAGCAGCCAAGGGGGACAGGGGGTCTACGAGCAGTACTTC
CASSQGGQGVYEQYF
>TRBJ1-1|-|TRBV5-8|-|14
TGTGCCAGCGCCGGGGAGCCGGTGAACACTGAAGCTTTCTTT
CASAGEPVNTEAFF
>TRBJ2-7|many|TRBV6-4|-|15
TGTGCCAGCAGTGACTCCCAGGGGGGGCCCTACGAGCAGTACTTC
CASSDSQGGPYEQYF
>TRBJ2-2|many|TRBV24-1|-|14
TGTGCCACCAGTGCCCCTTCTTACACCGGGGAGCTGTTTTTT
CATSAPSYTGELFF
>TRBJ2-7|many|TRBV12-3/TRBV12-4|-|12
TGTGCCAGCAGTTTTCGTTCCGAAGAGCAGTACTTC
CASSFRSEEQYF
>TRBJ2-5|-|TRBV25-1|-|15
TGTGCCAGCAGTGAATACGGACAGCCGCAAGAGACCCAGTACTTC
CASSEYGQPQETQYF
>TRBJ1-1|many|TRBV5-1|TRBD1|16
TGCGCCAGCAGCTTGGGTCACAGGGGGACGCGGGGTGAAGCTTTCTTT
CASSLGHRGTRGEAFF
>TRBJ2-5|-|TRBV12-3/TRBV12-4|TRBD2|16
TGTGCCAGCAGTCTCCGTTTGCGGGGGGGCGAGGAGACCCAGTACTTC
CASSLRLRGGEETQYF
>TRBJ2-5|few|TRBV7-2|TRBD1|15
TGTGCCAGCAGCGGGACAGGTGGGAAATTAGAGACCCAGTACTTC
CASSGTGGKLETQYF
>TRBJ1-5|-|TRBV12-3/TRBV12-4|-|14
TGTGCCAGCAGTTACCCCAGGGTGGGTCAGCCCCAGCATTTT
CASSYPRVGQPQHF
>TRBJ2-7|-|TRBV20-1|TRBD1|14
TGCAGTGCTAGAGATCTACGACAGGGGGTCGAGCAGTACTTC
CSARDLRQGVEQYF
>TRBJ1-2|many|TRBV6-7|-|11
TGTGCCAGCAGTTTCAGGGATGGCTACACCTTC
CASSFRDGYTF
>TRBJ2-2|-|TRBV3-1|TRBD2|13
TGTGCCAGCAGCCCAGGCGGGGGAGGGGAGCTGTTTTTT
CASSPGGGGELFF
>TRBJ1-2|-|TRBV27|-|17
TGTGCCAGCAGTTTAACCCCTAGGACGGGTTCCCTCTATGGCTACACCTTC
CASSLTPRTGSLYGYTF
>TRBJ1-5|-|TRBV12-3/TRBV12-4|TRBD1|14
TGTGCCAGCAACCCAGGGGGTGAACCTCAGCCCCAGCATTTT
CASNPGGEPQPQHF
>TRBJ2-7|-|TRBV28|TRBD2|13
TGTGCCAGCCGGCAGGGAGGGTCCTACGAGCAGTACTTC
CASRQGGSYEQYF
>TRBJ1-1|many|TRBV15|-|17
TGTGCCACCAGCAGAGATACATTGGGGACCCGGAACACTGAAGCTTTCTTT
CATSRDTLGTRNTEAFF
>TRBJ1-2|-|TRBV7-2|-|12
TGTGCCAGCAGCCCTCCCGGTTCTGGCTACACCTTC
CASSPPGSGYTF
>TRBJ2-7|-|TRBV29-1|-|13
TGCAGCGTTTTGAACAGGGCTGAGTACGAGCAGTACTTC
CSVLNRAEYEQYF
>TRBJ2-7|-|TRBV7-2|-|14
TGTGCCAGCAGCTTTTTTGCCTCAACCTACGAGCAGTACTTC
CASSFFASTYEQYF
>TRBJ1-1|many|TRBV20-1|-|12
TGCAGTGGCCCCGGGGCGCGGACTGAAGCTTTCTTT
CSGPGARTEAFF
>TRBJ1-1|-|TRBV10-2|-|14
TGCGCCAGCAGTGATGTGGGAGAAGATACTGAAGCTTGCTTT
CASSDVGEDTEACF
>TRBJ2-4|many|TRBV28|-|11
TGTGCCAGCAGCGATTCAAATATTCAGTACTTC
CASSDSNIQYF
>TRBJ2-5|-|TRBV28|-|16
TGTGCCAGCAGTTTAGGGACCCACAGGCTCAAAGAGACCCAGTACTTC
CASSLGTHRLKETQYF
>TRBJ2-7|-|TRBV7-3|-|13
TGTGCCAGCAGCCTCCGGGGAGGAGACGAGCAGTACTTC
CASSLRGGDEQYF
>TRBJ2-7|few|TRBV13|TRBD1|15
TGTGCCAGCAGCCTGACGGGACAGGGCGCCTACGAGCAGTACTTC
CASSLTGQGAYEQYF
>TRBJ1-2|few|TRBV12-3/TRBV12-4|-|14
TGTGCCAGCAGTTTGTCGGCCGGGAGCTATGGCTACACCTTC
CASSLSAGSYGYTF
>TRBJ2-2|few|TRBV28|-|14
TGTGCCAGCAGTTTACTAGCCCTGGCCGGGGAGCTGTTTTTT
CASSLLALAGELFF
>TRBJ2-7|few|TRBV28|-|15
TGTGCCAGCAGTTTCCGGGGCCAAAGAACCTACGAGCAGTACTTC
CASSFRGQRTYEQYF
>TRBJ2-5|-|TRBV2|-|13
TGTGCCAGCAGTACCTTTCCCCAAGAGACCCAGTACTTC
CASSTFPQETQYF
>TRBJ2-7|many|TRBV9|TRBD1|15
TGTGCCAGCAGCGGTGGGGGACAGGGGGACGACGAGCAGTACTTC
CASSGGGQGDDEQYF
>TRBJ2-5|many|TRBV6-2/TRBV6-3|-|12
TGTGCCAGCAGGGGTATTGTGGATACCCAGTACTTC
CASRGIVDTQYF
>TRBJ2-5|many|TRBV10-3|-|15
TGTGCCATCAGTGAGGGTCAGGGGACGAAAGAGACCCAGTACTTC
CAISEGQGTKETQYF
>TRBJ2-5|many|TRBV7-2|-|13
TGTGCCAGCAGCTTAAGGCCTTCGGAGACCCAGTACTTC
CASSLRPSETQYF
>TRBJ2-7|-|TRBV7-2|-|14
TGTGCCAGCAGCTTAGGGCCACCCAGGGACGAGCAGTACTTC
CASSLGPPRDEQYF
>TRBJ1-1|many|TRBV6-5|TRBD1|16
TGTGCCAGCAATACTCCACCGGGACAGGGGTACACTGAAGCTTTCTTT
CASNTPPGQGYTEAFF
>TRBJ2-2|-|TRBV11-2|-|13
TGTGCCAGCAGCCACCTGGGGGCCGGGGAGCTGTTTTTT
CASSHLGAGELFF
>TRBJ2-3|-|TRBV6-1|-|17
TGTGCCAGCAGTGAAGCGACAGGAAGCGTGAGCACAGATACGCAGTATTTT
CASSEATGSVSTDTQYF
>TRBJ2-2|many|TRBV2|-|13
TGTGCCAGCAGTGAACGGAACACCGGGGAGCTGTTTTTT
CASSERNTGELFF
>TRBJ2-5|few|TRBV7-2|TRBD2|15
TGTGCCAGCAGCTGGGGGACTAGCGGCCAAGAGACCCAGTACTTC
CASSWGTSGQETQYF
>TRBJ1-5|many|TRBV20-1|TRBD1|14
TGCAGTGCTAGTAGGACAGGGATTGATCAGCCCCAGCATTTT
CSASRTGIDQPQHF
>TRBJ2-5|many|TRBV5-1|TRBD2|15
TGCGCCAGCAGCTCATCCGGGACTAGTCAAGAGACCCAGTACTTC
CASSSSGTSQETQYF
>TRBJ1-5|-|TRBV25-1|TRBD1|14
TGTGCCAGCAGTGCGACAGGGACGGGTGGGCCCCAGCATTTT
CASSATGTGGPQHF
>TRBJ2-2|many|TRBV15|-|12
TGTGCCACCAGCAGAGGTGCCGGGGAGCTGTTTTTT
CATSRGAGELFF
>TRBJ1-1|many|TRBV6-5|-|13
TGTGCCAGCAGTTATCGACAGGCCCTATGGGCTTTCTTT
CASSYRQALWAFF
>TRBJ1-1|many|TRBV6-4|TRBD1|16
TGTGCCAGCAGCCCCTACAGGGGGCGGGGGAAAGCTGAAGCTTTCTTT
CASSPYRGRGKAEAFF
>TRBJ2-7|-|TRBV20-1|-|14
TGCAGTGCCCAGATCGGGCGGGCCCTAGGGGAGCAGTACTTC
CSAQIGRALGEQYF
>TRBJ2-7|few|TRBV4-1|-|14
TGCGCCAGCAGCGCCTCGGGTAGGGGGGATGAGCAGTACTTC
CASSASGRGDEQYF
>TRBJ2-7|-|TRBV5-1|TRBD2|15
TGCGCCAGCAGATTCCTAGCGGGGGGCCTCTACGAGCAGTACTTC
CASRFLAGGLYEQYF
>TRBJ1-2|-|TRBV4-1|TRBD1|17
TGCGCCAGCAGCCAAGGGCACAGGGGAGCCACTAACTATGGCTACACCTTC
CASSQGHRGATNYGYTF
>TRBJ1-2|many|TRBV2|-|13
TGTGCCAGCAGCGAGCTGGGGGCGCGGGGCTACACCTTC
CASSELGARGYTF
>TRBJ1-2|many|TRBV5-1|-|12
TGCGCCCGACAGAAAGGGTGCAATGGCTACACCTTC
CARQKGCNGYTF
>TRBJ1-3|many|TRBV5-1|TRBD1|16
TGCGCCAGCAGCTTGGATACAGGGGGCTCTGGAAACACCATATATTTT
CASSLDTGGSGNTIYF